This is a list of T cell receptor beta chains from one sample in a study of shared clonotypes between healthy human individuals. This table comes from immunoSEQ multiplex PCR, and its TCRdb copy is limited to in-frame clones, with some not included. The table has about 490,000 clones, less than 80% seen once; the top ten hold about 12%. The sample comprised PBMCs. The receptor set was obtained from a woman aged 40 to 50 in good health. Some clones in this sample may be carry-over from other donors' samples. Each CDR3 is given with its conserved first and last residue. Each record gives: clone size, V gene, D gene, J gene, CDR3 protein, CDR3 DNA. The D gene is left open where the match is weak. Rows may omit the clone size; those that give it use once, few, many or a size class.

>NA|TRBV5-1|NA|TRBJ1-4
CASSLGDGTNEKLFF
TGCGCCAGCAGCTTGGGGGACGGAACTAATGAAAAACTGTTTTTT
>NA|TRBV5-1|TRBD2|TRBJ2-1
CASSLAPGLAENEQFF
TGCGCCAGCAGCTTGGCCCCGGGACTAGCAGAAAATGAGCAGTTCTTC
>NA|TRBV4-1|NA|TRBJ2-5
CASSQVGGAGWQETQYF
TGCGCCAGCAGCCAAGTGGGGGGGGCAGGGTGGCAAGAGACCCAGTACTTC
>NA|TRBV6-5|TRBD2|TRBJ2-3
CASTQGTSGGVRQYF
TGTGCCAGCACCCAAGGGACTAGCGGGGGCGTGAGGCAGTATTTT
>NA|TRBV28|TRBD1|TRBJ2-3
CASSRDRSTDTQYF
TGTGCCAGCAGTCGGGACAGGAGCACAGATACGCAGTATTTT
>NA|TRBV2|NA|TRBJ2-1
CASALPYNEQFF
TGTGCCAGCGCTCTACCCTACAATGAGCAGTTCTTC
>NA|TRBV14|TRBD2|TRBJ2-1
CASSHRLAGPNNEQFF
TGTGCCAGCAGCCACCGACTAGCGGGCCCCAACAATGAGCAGTTCTTC
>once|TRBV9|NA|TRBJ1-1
CASSVDSGETEAFF
TGTGCCAGCAGCGTGGACTCAGGGGAGACTGAAGCTTTCTTT
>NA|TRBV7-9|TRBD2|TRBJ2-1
CASSSGTSVNEQFF
TGTGCCAGCAGCTCCGGGACTAGCGTCAATGAGCAGTTCTTC
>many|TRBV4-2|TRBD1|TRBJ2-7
CASREGQGESYEQYF
TGTGCCAGCAGGGAGGGACAGGGTGAATCCTACGAGCAGTACTTC
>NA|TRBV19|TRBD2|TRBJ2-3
CAREMIAGSTDTQYF
TGTGCCAGGGAAATGATAGCGGGAAGCACAGATACGCAGTATTTT